This entry lists 27 T cell receptor beta chains sequenced from one sample in a study of early T cells in non-severe SARS-CoV-2 infection. TCRdb re-called the 5' RACE reads through MiXCR, storing one row per CDR3 protein. There are 100,000 to 150,000 distinct CDR3 sequences in the sample; 15% occur only once, and less than 25% lies in the top ten. Sequencing was performed on whole blood. Receptors were obtained from an adult who was a healthcare worker with PCR-confirmed SARS-CoV-2 infection or an uninfected control (not recorded which).

The J gene is TRBJ1-2, the V gene TRBV5-4; 7 bases fit TRBD1. Germline trimming cut 4 bases from V and 5 bases from J; bases unmatched to any gene: 8. CDR1 is SGHNT and CDR2 is YYREEE in the germline V gene (reference sequence). The length of the CDR3 is 14 residues. Written as DNA, the CDR3 is TGTGCCAGCAGCAATTTTGGGACAGAGTATGGCTACACCTTC. It is translated as CASSNFGTEYGYTF.

The chain carries TRBV7-9 and TRBJ2-1, with D perhaps matching TRBD1 (6 bases). This CDR3 is 15 amino acids long. Germline-derived CDR1 and CDR2 are SEHNR and FQNEAQ (reference sequence). V lost 4 bases and J lost 6, with 16 bases in between. In nucleotides, the CDR3 is TGTGCCAGCAGCTCCAGCAGGCAGGGGTCCAATGAGCAGTTCTTC. The encoded protein is CASSSSRQGSNEQFF.

There are many counts of this clonotype. The chain uses TRBV30 and TRBJ1-3; possible D gene TRBD1, 6 bases. The CDR3 is 13 amino acids. Germline-derived CDR1 and CDR2 are GTSNPN and SVGIG (reference sequence). V dropped 2 bases and J dropped 6 bases, with 11 bases sitting between them. CDR3 sequence reads: CAWSPTGANTIYF. The CDR3 bases are TGTGCCTGGAGTCCGACAGGAGCAAACACCATATATTTT.

There are a few counts of this clonotype. The chain carries TRBV6-2 or TRBV6-3 and TRBJ2-7, with D unresolved. Trimming removed 6 bases at V and 0 bases at J, with 6 bases between. The CDR3 consists of 12 residues. Looked up from germline, CDR1 is MNHEY and CDR2 is SVGEGT. This CDR3 reads CASSPGSYEQYF. Here the CDR3 DNA reads TGTGCCAGCAGCCCTGGCTCCTACGAGCAGTACTTC.

This clonotype was seen only a few times. The genes are TRBV3-1 and TRBJ1-6; D call uncertain. Trimming removed 1 base at V and 6 bases at J, with 7 bases between. The V gene's germline CDR1 is LGHDT and CDR2 YNNKEL (reference sequence). This CDR3 has 14 amino acids. The CDR3 DNA sequence: TGTGCCAGCAGCCAAGTAACAGCTAATTCACCCCTCCACTTT. This translates into CASSQVTANSPLHF. The whole variable domain, filled in from reference TRBV3-1 and TRBJ1-6, reads DTAVSQTPKYLVTQMGNDKSIKCEQNLGHDTMYWYKQDSKKFLKIMFSYNNKELIINETVPNRFSPKSPDKAHLNLHINSLELGDSAVYFCASSQVTANSPLHFGNGTRLTVT.

This clonotype has a count of ten or more. The gene calls are TRBV30 and TRBJ1-3; D gene ambiguous. This CDR3 has 17 residues. CDR1 GTSNPN and CDR2 SVGIG come from the germline V gene (reference sequence). V gave up 7 bases and J gave up 0 bases, with 22 bases separating them. The CDR3 sequence: CASQIGVGHSSGNTIYF. The CDR3 DNA sequence: TGTGCCTCCCAAATTGGTGTCGGGCACTCCTCTGGAAACACCATATATTTT.

The genes are TRBV29-1 and TRBJ1-2, with D unresolved. The CDR3 is 14 residues long. The V gene lost 6 bases and the J gene lost 0 bases, with 14 bases spanning the gap. Germline V gene lookup returns CDR1 SQVTM and CDR2 ANQGSEA. The CDR3 loop is CSVVKGLSNYGYTF. In DNA form, the CDR3 reads TGCAGCGTCGTAAAAGGACTGTCTAACTATGGCTACACCTTC.

J is TRBJ1-3 and V is TRBV19; 10 positions agree with TRBD1. The V segment lost 5 bases and the J segment 8 bases; nucleotides outside the gene matches: 9. Germline CDR1 and CDR2: LNHDA and SQIVND (reference sequence). The CDR3 extends over 15 amino acids. The CDR3 DNA reads as TGTGCCAGTAGTCCGGACAGGGGGAAGAGAGACACCATATATTTT. Encoded protein: CASSPDRGKRDTIYF.

This clonotype has at least ten counts. This chain uses TRBV2 with TRBJ1-6; no reliable D call. The CDR3 runs 12 residues. V gave up 0 bases and J gave up 10 bases, with 4 bases separating them. The germline V gene has CDR1 SNHLY and CDR2 FYNNEI. CDR3 sequence reads: CASSEAVSPLHF. The CDR3 bases are TGTGCCAGCAGTGAAGCGGTGTCACCCCTCCACTTT.

This clonotype appeared a few times. The gene calls are TRBV18 and TRBJ2-1; D is perhaps TRBD2 (6 bases). Germline lookup yields CDR1 KGHSH and CDR2 LQKENI. V lost 0 bases and J 6 bases, leaving 12 bases between the germline ends. This CDR3 is built from 15 residues. Written as DNA, the CDR3 is TGTGCCAGCTCACCACCTGAGCGGGCTGGCAATGAGCAGTTCTTC. Amino acid sequence: CASSPPERAGNEQFF.

The chain is built from TRBV3-1 and TRBJ2-7; possibly TRBD1 for D (5 bases). V was trimmed by 4 bases and J by 6 bases, leaving 10 bases between them. The CDR3 consists of 12 residues. Germline-derived CDR1 and CDR2 are LGHDT and YNNKEL (reference sequence). This chain's CDR3 is CASSRLRGEQYF. The CDR3 DNA sequence: TGTGCCAGCAGCCGATTAAGGGGCGAGCAGTACTTC.

V usage is TRBV5-1 and J usage is TRBJ2-5; TRBD1 matches 10 bases. V lost 0 bases to trimming and J lost 4 bases; unmatched junction nucleotides: 9. Germline V gene lookup returns CDR1 SGHRS and CDR2 YFSETQ. The CDR3 runs 17 residues. CDR3 nucleotide sequence: TGCGCCAGCAGCTTGGCGCCGGGACAGGGGAGAACAGAGACCCAGTACTTC. This codes for CASSLAPGQGRTETQYF.

The chain has TRBV12-3 or TRBV12-4 and TRBJ2-7; 10 bases match TRBD2. This CDR3 spans 14 amino acids. Unmatched junction bases numbered 8, after V lost 4 bases and J lost 8 bases. The CDR3 loop reads CASSYGLAGEQQYF. The CDR3 DNA is TGTGCCAGCAGTTACGGGCTAGCGGGGGAGCAGCAGTACTTC.

The chain links TRBV12-3 or TRBV12-4 to TRBJ1-1; the D is unclear. This CDR3 region has 14 residues. Trimming took off 3 bases at V and 2 bases at J, with 10 bases between the two ends. The CDR3 loop is CASSFQRYNTEAFF. CDR3 bases: TGTGCCAGCAGTTTTCAGCGATACAACACTGAAGCTTTCTTT.

The gene calls are TRBV20-1 and TRBJ1-6; no clear D. Trimming left V 5 bases short and J 10 bases short, with 15 bases between. The CDR3 extends over 13 amino acids. Per germline, CDR1 DFQATT and CDR2 SNEGSKA (reference sequence). CDR3 sequence reads: CSAPDDGESPLHF. CDR3 coding DNA: TGCAGTGCTCCGGACGATGGGGAATCACCCCTCCACTTT.

Only a few counts were recorded for this clonotype. The chain combines TRBV20-1 with TRBJ2-3; the D call may be TRBD1 or TRBD2 (5 bases each). V lost 5 bases, J lost 10 bases, and 25 bases lay in between. The CDR3 covers 15 residues. Per the germline V gene, CDR1 is DFQATT and CDR2 is SNEGSKA (reference sequence). DNA for the CDR3: TGCAGTGCTGCTTCCGGGACGCTGGGTTCCCGATCGCAGTATTTT. Protein sequence: CSAASGTLGSRSQYF.

In this sample, this clonotype turned up a few times. This rearrangement joins TRBV7-6 to TRBJ1-6; D might be TRBD1 (6 bases). From germline, CDR1 is SGHVS and CDR2 FNYEAQ. V was cut by 8 bases and J by 7 bases, with 12 bases left in between. This CDR3 is 13 amino acids long. CDR3: CASGDRRNSPLHF. The CDR3, as DNA: TGTGCCAGCGGCGACAGGCGGAATTCACCCCTCCACTTT.

The chain couples TRBV12-3 or TRBV12-4 to TRBJ1-4; TRBD1 agrees at 8 bases. The CDR3 runs to 18 residues. With V trimmed by 6 bases and J by 4 bases, 16 bases remained unmatched. The CDR3 nucleotides are TGTGCCAGCAGATCCGGACAGGGAATCCATCTACTTAATGAAAAACTGTTTTTT. Protein product: CASRSGQGIHLLNEKLFF.

There are a few counts of this clonotype. The rearrangement links TRBV7-9 to TRBJ1-5, with D hard to call. Germline CDR1 is SEHNR and CDR2 is FQNEAQ (reference sequence). V lost 1 base and J 9 bases, leaving 7 bases between the germline ends. CDR3 size: 12 residues. As DNA, the CDR3 is TGTGCCAGCAGCTTAGAGACAAGGCCCCAGCATTTT. It is translated as CASSLETRPQHF. The whole variable domain, remainder taken from reference TRBV7-9 and TRBJ1-5, is DTGVSQNPRHKITKRGQNVTFRCDPISEHNRLYWYRQTLGQGPEFLTYFQNEAQLEKSRLLSDRFSAERPKGSFSTLEIQRTEQGDSAMYLCASSLETRPQHFGDGTRLSIL.

The chain employs TRBV20-1 and TRBJ1-1, with 7 bases lining up with TRBD1. CDR1 DFQATT and CDR2 SNEGSKA come from the germline V gene (reference sequence). V was pared by 5 bases and J by 7 bases, with 10 bases of the junction left unmatched. The CDR3 is 13 amino acids. This chain's CDR3 is CSASDRQGGEAFF. Here the CDR3 DNA reads TGCAGTGCTTCGGACAGGCAAGGGGGTGAAGCTTTCTTT.

The chain couples TRBV7-2 to TRBJ1-6, with 7 nucleotides matching TRBD1. The junction had 11 bases not matched to a gene; V was cut back by 5 bases and J by 7 bases. The CDR3 totals 16 residues. Germline assignment: CDR1 SGHTA and CDR2 FQGNSA. The CDR3 DNA reads TGTGCCAGCAGCCCAGGGACAGCCCTTAGAAATTCACCCCTCCACTTT. This encodes CASSPGTALRNSPLHF.

The V and J genes are TRBV2 and TRBJ1-6; D remains unclear. This CDR3 is built from 15 residues. Trimming took off 6 bases at V and 7 bases at J, with 16 bases between the two ends. The germline CDR1 and CDR2 sequences are SNHLY and FYNNEI. The CDR3 is CASRMDGVSNSPLHF. The CDR3 coding sequence is TGTGCCAGCAGAATGGACGGGGTGAGCAATTCACCCCTCCACTTT.

The chain uses TRBV20-1 and TRBJ2-1, with D unclear. This CDR3 region has 11 residues. Germline CDR1 is DFQATT and CDR2 is SNEGSKA (reference sequence). Trimming removed 3 bases at V and 8 bases at J, with 8 bases between. CDR3 residues: CSASGVYEQFF. The CDR3 DNA reads TGCAGTGCTAGCGGTGTGTATGAGCAGTTCTTC.

This clonotype was detected many times. The rearrangement links TRBV20-1 to TRBJ2-3; D remains ambiguous. Trimming removed 6 bases at V and 2 bases at J, with 3 bases between. The CDR3 has 10 amino acids. The germline CDR1 and CDR2 sequences are DFQATT and SNEGSKA (reference sequence). CDR3 residues: CSAVTDTQYF. In DNA, the CDR3 is TGCAGTGCCGTCACAGATACGCAGTATTTT.

This clonotype was detected only a few times. The V and J genes are TRBV29-1 and TRBJ1-4; no reliable D call. CDR1 SQVTM and CDR2 ANQGSEA come from the germline V gene. The ends were cut back, 6 bases at V and 8 bases at J, with 22 bases in the middle. There are 15 residues in the CDR3. This CDR3 reads CSVSKGGQVGEKLFF. Written as DNA, the CDR3 is TGCAGCGTATCCAAAGGAGGGCAGGTCGGGGAAAAACTGTTTTTT.

The chain joins TRBV19 to TRBJ2-1; D may match TRBD1 or TRBD2 (6 bases each). The V gene lost 5 bases and the J gene lost 7 bases, with 21 bases spanning the gap. The germline gives CDR1 LNHDA, CDR2 SQIVND (reference sequence). This CDR3 comprises 16 residues. For the CDR3, the DNA is TGTGCCAGTAGTCAAATCGATGGGGGGCGATCGAATGAGCAGTTCTTC. This translates into CASSQIDGGRSNEQFF.

The chain couples TRBV12-3 or TRBV12-4 to TRBJ1-2; TRBD1 might be the D (5 bases). Trimming left V 1 base short and J 5 bases short, with 11 bases between. This CDR3 contains 14 residues. CDR3 sequence: CASSLGAGQYGYTF. CDR3 coding DNA: TGTGCCAGCAGTTTAGGGGCAGGGCAATATGGCTACACCTTC.